These 2 T cell receptor beta chains came from one sample sequenced in a study of spatial heterogeneity in lung cancer. Time point meaning: sample taken at primary tumor resection. Whole RNA was taken from tumor, nontumor lung or frozen PBMC; it was then sequenced unsorted. One entry per CDR3 protein, called by TCRdb with MiXCR from the 5' RACE reads. The profile covers 25,000 or so distinct CDR3 sequences, with less than 5.5% appearing a single time and more than 4.5% taken by the ten largest. The specimen comprised PBMCs, sampled at surgery. The receptors stem from a male donor with early-stage non-small cell lung cancer.

At least ten counts were recorded for this clonotype. This rearrangement joins TRBV28 to TRBJ1-5; D unclear. The germline gives CDR1 MDHEN, CDR2 SYDVKM. Trimming stripped 3 bases from V and 2 bases from J, with 8 bases between. The CDR3 loop spans 14 amino acids. The CDR3 protein is CASSFGLGNQPQHF. The CDR3 DNA is TGTGCCAGCAGTTTTGGTCTCGGCAATCAGCCCCAGCATTTT.

This clonotype was detected many times. The chain employs TRBV7-9 and TRBJ1-2; weak D call: TRBD1 (5 bases). V gave up 6 bases and J gave up 4 bases, with 18 bases separating them. The CDR3 runs to 15 residues. Germline-derived CDR1 and CDR2 are SEHNR and FQNEAQ (reference sequence). The chain's CDR3 is CASSSFRGELYGYTF. The CDR3 DNA sequence: TGTGCCAGCAGTTCTTTCCGGGGGGAACTCTATGGCTACACCTTC.